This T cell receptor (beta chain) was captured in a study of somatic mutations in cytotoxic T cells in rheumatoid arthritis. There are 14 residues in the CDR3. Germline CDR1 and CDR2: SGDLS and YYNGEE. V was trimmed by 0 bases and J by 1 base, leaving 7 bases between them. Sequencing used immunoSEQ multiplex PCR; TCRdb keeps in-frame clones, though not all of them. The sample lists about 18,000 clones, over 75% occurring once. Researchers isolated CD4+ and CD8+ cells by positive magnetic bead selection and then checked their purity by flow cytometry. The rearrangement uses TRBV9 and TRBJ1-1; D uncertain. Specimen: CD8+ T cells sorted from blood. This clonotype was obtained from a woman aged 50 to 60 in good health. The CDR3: CASSVDSGNTEAFF. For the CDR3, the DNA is TGTGCCAGCAGCGTAGATTCTGGGAACACTGAAGCTTTCTTT.